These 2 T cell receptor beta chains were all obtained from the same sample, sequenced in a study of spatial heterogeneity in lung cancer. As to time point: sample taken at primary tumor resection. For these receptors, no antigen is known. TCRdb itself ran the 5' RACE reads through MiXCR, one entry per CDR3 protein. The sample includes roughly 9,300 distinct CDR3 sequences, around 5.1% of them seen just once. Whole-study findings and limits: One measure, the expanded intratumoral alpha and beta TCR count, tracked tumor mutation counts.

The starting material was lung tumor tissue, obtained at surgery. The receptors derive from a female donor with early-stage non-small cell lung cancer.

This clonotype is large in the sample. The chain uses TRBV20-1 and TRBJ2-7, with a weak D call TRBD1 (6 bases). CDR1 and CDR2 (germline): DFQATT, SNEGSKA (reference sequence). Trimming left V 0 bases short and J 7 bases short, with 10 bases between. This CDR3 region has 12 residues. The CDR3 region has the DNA TGCAGTGCTAGAGATTTGGGGACAGAGCAGTACTTC. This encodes CSARDLGTEQYF.

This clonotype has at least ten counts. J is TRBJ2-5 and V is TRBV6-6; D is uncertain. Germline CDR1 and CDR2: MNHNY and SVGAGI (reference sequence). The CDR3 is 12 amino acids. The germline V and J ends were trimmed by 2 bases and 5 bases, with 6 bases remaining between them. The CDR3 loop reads CASSYGGETQYF. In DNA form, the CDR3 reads TGTGCCAGCAGTTACGGTGGCGAGACCCAGTACTTC.